The 24 T cell receptor beta chains presented below share a single source sample, sequenced in a study of blood T cells in healthy people across ages. Using a J-beta primer mix together with a sample-barcoded 5' primer, a second PCR was run for about 7 to 12 cycles. Using its own MiXCR run on the 5' RACE reads, TCRdb lists one record per CDR3 protein. The sample contains approximately 800,000 distinct CDR3 sequences, roughly 34% of which appear only once. Sequenced sample: blood. Receptor source: a man aged 18 to 29 in good health.

The chain links TRBV20-1 to TRBJ2-1, with D perhaps matching TRBD2 (5 bases). Looked up from germline, CDR1 is DFQATT and CDR2 is SNEGSKA (reference sequence). This CDR3 comprises 14 residues. V lost 3 bases and J lost 7, with 16 bases in between. The CDR3 DNA sequence: TGCAGTGCTAGCGGAGCGGACTGGGGAAATGAGCAGTTCTTC. It yields the protein CSASGADWGNEQFF.

This clonotype has at least ten counts. The J gene is TRBJ2-7, the V gene TRBV10-2; 8 bases map to TRBD2. The J segment lost 2 bases and the V segment lost 4 bases, leaving 16 bases of the junction unmatched. The CDR3 sequence is 18 residues long. The V gene's germline CDR1 is WSHSY and CDR2 SAAADI. In nucleotides, the CDR3 is TGCGCCAGCAGTGTCCGTCTCTTTAGCGGGATTGATCCCTACGAGCAGTACTTC. Amino acid sequence: CASSVRLFSGIDPYEQYF.

This clonotype was observed a single time. The chain recombines TRBV20-1 with TRBJ2-5, with D hard to call. The DNA matches TRBJ2-7 better at its end, which makes the J call doubtful. Germline V CDR1 and CDR2: DFQATT, SNEGSKA (reference sequence). The CDR3 sequence is 13 residues long. CDR3 residues: CSAGEGPGYEQYF. The CDR3 DNA follows: TGCAGTGCTGGGGAAGGTCCCGGGTACGAGCAGTACTTC.

About this clonotype: Given a much more abundant clone one base away, this may be a read error. The chain carries TRBV25-1 and TRBJ2-5; 8 bases agree with TRBD2. The germline gives CDR1 MGHDK, CDR2 SYGVNS. Unmatched junction bases numbered 12, after V lost 4 bases and J lost 2 bases. The CDR3 extends over 17 amino acids. The CDR3 DNA is TGTGCCAGCAGTGTACTACCGGGGGGGAAAGATCAAGAGACCCAGTACTTC. The encoded protein is CASSVLPGGKDQETQYF. Full variable domain (remainder filled in from reference TRBV25-1 and TRBJ2-5): EADIYQTPRYLVIGTGKKITLECSQTMGHDKMYWYQQDPGMELHLIHYSYGVNSTEKGDLSSESTVSRIRTEHFPLTLESARPSHTSQYLCASSVLPGGKDQETQYFGPGTRLLVL.

The chain joins TRBV4-3 to TRBJ1-2, with D unresolved. The CDR3 has 15 amino acids. V dropped 1 base and J dropped 7 bases, with 16 bases sitting between them. Germline CDR1 is LGHNA and CDR2 is YSLEER. CDR3 region: CASSQGPSSGSGYTF. Here the CDR3 DNA reads TGCGCCAGCAGCCAAGGCCCAAGTTCCGGGAGTGGCTACACCTTC.

The chain carries TRBV27 and TRBJ2-1; D assignment may be TRBD1 or TRBD2 (5 bases each). This CDR3 has 15 amino acids. V gave up 8 bases and J gave up 2 bases, with 16 bases separating them. Germline-derived CDR1 and CDR2 are MNHEY and SMNVEV (reference sequence). The CDR3 reads CASASRDGTYNEQFF. The CDR3 coding sequence is TGTGCCAGCGCTTCCCGGGACGGAACCTACAATGAGCAGTTCTTC.

Comments on this clonotype: A read error may be the cause here, since a much bigger clone is one base away. The chain joins TRBV12-3 or TRBV12-4 to TRBJ2-3; no firm D call. V lost 7 bases, J lost 4 bases, and 3 bases lay in between. The CDR3 totals 10 residues. CDR3 sequence reads: CASTADTQYF. DNA for the CDR3: TGTGCCAGCACCGCAGATACGCAGTATTTT.

J is TRBJ1-6 and V is TRBV7-9; TRBD1 matches at 7 bases. The CDR3 consists of 14 residues. The V gene's germline CDR1 is SEHNR and CDR2 FQNEAQ (reference sequence). With V trimmed by 5 bases and J by 10 bases, 8 bases remained unmatched. CDR3 loop: CASSKRQGGSPLHF. CDR3 DNA: TGTGCCAGCAGCAAGAGACAGGGTGGCTCACCCCTCCACTTT.

The sample holds a few counts of this clonotype. The rearrangement uses TRBV5-1 and TRBJ1-1; 7 bases are shared with TRBD1. Germline CDR1 SGHRS, CDR2 YFSETQ. V dropped 0 bases and J dropped 6; count of bases not matched to a gene: 14. The CDR3 length is 17 residues. The DNA for the CDR3 is TGCGCCAGCAGCTTGGCGAGGAATACAGGGGAAATATCTGAAGCTTTCTTT. Protein product: CASSLARNTGEISEAFF.

As regards this clonotype: Mismatch with germline at one junction end may stem from a read error. The CDR3 spells CASSHSSSNEQSF. The DNA of the CDR3 is TGTGCCAGCAGCCACTCTTCGTCCAATGAGCAGTCCTTC. The chain recombines TRBV4-2 with TRBJ2-1; D is unclear. Germline CDR1 is LGHNA and CDR2 is YNFKEQ. This CDR3 region has 13 residues.

The rearrangement joins TRBV12-3 or TRBV12-4 to TRBJ1-2; D unresolved. V was clipped by 7 bases and J by 4 bases, with 13 bases between them. This CDR3 contains 13 residues. CDR3 region: CASTPGRIYGYTF. The CDR3 region has the DNA TGTGCCAGCACCCCCGGACGGATCTATGGCTACACCTTC.

This clonotype turned up a few times. The chain has TRBV7-2 and TRBJ1-1; D is perhaps TRBD1 (5 bases). V lost 5 bases, J lost 1 base, and 14 bases lay in between. There are 15 residues in the CDR3. The germline V gene encodes CDR1 SGHTA and CDR2 FQGNSA. The CDR3 is CASSLSGLTNTEAFF. The DNA for the CDR3 is TGTGCCAGCAGCCTATCGGGGCTAACGAACACTGAAGCTTTCTTT.

The genes are TRBV15 and TRBJ1-1, with D unclear. The CDR3 is made up of 16 amino acids. The germline V gene encodes CDR1 LNHNV and CDR2 YYDKDF (reference sequence). V lost 3 bases to trimming and J lost 3 bases, with 17 bases between them. DNA for the CDR3: TGTGCCACCAGCAGGCCCGGGTTTTCTAGACACACTGAAGCTTTCTTT. This sequence encodes CATSRPGFSRHTEAFF.

This clonotype showed up many times. The chain couples TRBV4-3 to TRBJ2-1, with D perhaps TRBD1 or TRBD2 (5 bases each). With 0 bases removed from V and 8 bases from J, the gap between germline ends came to 11 bases. This CDR3 is built from 14 residues. Germline V gives CDR1 LGHNA, CDR2 YSLEER. CDR3 protein: CASSQDEGIYEQFF. DNA for the CDR3: TGCGCCAGCAGCCAAGATGAGGGGATTTATGAGCAGTTCTTC.

Turning to this clonotype: This CDR3 fails to terminate in the conserved phenylalanine or tryptophan, so it likely reflects a read error. The genes are TRBV27 and TRBJ2-1; D is unresolved. Germline V gene sequence: CDR1 MNHEY, CDR2 SMNVEV (reference sequence). Trimming shortened V by 2 bases and J by 3 bases, and 11 bases separated the two germline ends. This CDR3 is 15 amino acids long. In DNA form, the CDR3 reads TGTGCCAGCAGTTTAACGGGCCAGGTCTACAATGAGCAGTTCATC. It yields the protein CASSLTGQVYNEQFI.

The V gene is TRBV2, the J gene TRBJ1-5, with a weak D call TRBD1 (6 bases). Germline CDR1 SNHLY, CDR2 FYNNEI. The CDR3 has 15 residues. Trimming took off 4 bases at V and 0 bases at J, with 10 bases between the two ends. The CDR3 sequence is CASSVEGVSNQPQHF. The CDR3 region has the DNA TGTGCCAGCAGTGTGGAGGGGGTTAGCAATCAGCCCCAGCATTTT.

The V and J genes are TRBV12-3 or TRBV12-4 and TRBJ1-1; D not certain. The CDR3 sequence is 15 residues long. Trimming took 2 bases from V and 1 from J, leaving 11 bases between them. The chain's CDR3 is CASSLIYSGNTEAFF. In nucleotides, the CDR3 is TGTGCCAGCAGTTTAATATATTCAGGGAACACTGAAGCTTTCTTT.

Many counts were recorded for this clonotype. The chain is built from TRBV12-3 or TRBV12-4 and TRBJ1-2; unclear D gene. The CDR3 has 12 residues. V lost 3 bases and J lost 4, with 6 bases in between. The DNA of the CDR3 is TGTGCCAGCAGTTTCCGCCTCTATGGCTACACCTTC. Translated, it gives CASSFRLYGYTF.

About this clonotype itself: A much larger clone differs by one base, so this may be a read error. CDR3 loop: CASNLGTAYSTDTQYF. CDR3 bases: TGTGCCAGCAATTTAGGGACAGCGTATAGCACAGATACGCAGTATTTT. The chain carries TRBV12-3 or TRBV12-4 and TRBJ2-3; 7 nucleotides agree with TRBD1. The CDR3 totals 16 residues.

The rearrangement joins TRBV10-3 to TRBJ1-1, with D possibly matching TRBD1 (5 bases). Trimming shortened V by 10 bases and J by 5 bases, and 8 bases separated the two germline ends. CDR3 size: 10 residues. Per the germline V gene, CDR1 is ENHRY and CDR2 is SYGVKD. In nucleotides, the CDR3 is TGTGCCACTCAGGGTACTGAAGCTTTCTTT. Translating it yields CATQGTEAFF.

This clonotype was detected ten times or more. CDR3 nucleotide sequence: TGCGCCAGCAGCTTGGCCACAGTGAATGGCTACACCTTC. It specifies CASSLATVNGYTF. The chain uses TRBV5-1 and TRBJ1-2; no definite D call. V lost 0 bases to trimming and J lost 6 bases, with 9 bases between them. This CDR3 has 13 residues. Per the germline V gene, CDR1 is SGHRS and CDR2 is YFSETQ. The full variable domain, with the rest looked up from reference TRBV5-1 and TRBJ1-2, is KAGVTQTPRYLIKTRGQQVTLSCSPISGHRSVSWYQQTPGQGLQFLFEYFSETQRNKGNFPGRFSGRQFSNSRSEMNVSTLELGDSALYLCASSLATVNGYTFGSGTRLTVV.

This clonotype was counted between two and nine times. The chain recombines TRBV2 with TRBJ1-1; D not certain. V shed 10 bases and J shed 1 base, with 16 bases lying between them. The CDR3 consists of 14 residues. Per the germline V gene, CDR1 is SNHLY and CDR2 is FYNNEI. CDR3 in DNA: TGTGCCACCTCGGTGCAGGCCACGAACACTGAAGCTTTCTTT. This encodes CATSVQATNTEAFF.

The sample holds a few counts of this clonotype. The chain joins TRBV5-1 to TRBJ1-4; possible D gene TRBD1, 6 bases. Looked up from germline, CDR1 is SGHRS and CDR2 is YFSETQ. Trimming took off 4 bases at V and 4 bases at J, with 11 bases between the two ends. The CDR3 runs to 14 residues. Here the CDR3 reads CASSGGVGNEKLFF. Written as DNA, the CDR3 is TGCGCCAGCAGCGGGGGCGTAGGTAATGAAAAACTGTTTTTT.

This clonotype was seen only a few times. This chain connects TRBV4-3 to TRBJ2-2; D is undetermined. Trimming stripped 2 bases from V and 13 bases from J, with 17 bases between. The CDR3 covers 14 residues. Germline CDR1 and CDR2: LGHNA and YSLEER. CDR3 region: CASSQWILPDVLFF. CDR3 sequence (DNA): TGCGCCAGCAGCCAATGGATCCTACCGGACGTGCTGTTTTTT.